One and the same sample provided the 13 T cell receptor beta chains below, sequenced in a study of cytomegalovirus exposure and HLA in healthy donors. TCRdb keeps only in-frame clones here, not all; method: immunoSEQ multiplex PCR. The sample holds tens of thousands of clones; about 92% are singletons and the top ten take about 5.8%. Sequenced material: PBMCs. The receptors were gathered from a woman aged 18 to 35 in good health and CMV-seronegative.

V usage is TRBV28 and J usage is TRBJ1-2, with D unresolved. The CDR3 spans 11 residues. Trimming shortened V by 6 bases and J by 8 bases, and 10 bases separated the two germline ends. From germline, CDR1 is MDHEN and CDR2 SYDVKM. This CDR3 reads CASRMTRGYTF. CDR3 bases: TGTGCCAGCAGGATGACCAGGGGCTACACCTTC.

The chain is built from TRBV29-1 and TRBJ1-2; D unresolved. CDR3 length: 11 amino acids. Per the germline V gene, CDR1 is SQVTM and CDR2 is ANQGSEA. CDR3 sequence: CSEMSNYGYTF. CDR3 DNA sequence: TGCAGTGAAATGAGTAACTATGGCTACACCTTC.

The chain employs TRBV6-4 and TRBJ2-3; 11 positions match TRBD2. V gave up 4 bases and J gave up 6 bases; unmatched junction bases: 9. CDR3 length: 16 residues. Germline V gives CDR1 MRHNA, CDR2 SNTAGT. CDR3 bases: TGTGCCAGCAGTGGAAGGGCTAGCGGGGGGCCCGATACGCAGTATTTT. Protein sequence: CASSGRASGGPDTQYF.

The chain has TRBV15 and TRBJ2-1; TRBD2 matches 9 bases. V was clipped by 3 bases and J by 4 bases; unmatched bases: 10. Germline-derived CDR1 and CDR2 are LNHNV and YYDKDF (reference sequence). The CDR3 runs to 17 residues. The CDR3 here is CATSSPLGTSSYNEQFF. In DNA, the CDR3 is TGTGCCACCAGCAGCCCCCTCGGGACTAGCAGTTACAATGAGCAGTTCTTC. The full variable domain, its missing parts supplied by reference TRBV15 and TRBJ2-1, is DAMVIQNPRYQVTQFGKPVTLSCSQTLNHNVMYWYQQKSSQAPKLLFHYYDKDFNNEADTPDNFQSRRPNTSFCFLDIRSPGLGDTAMYLCATSSPLGTSSYNEQFFGPGTRLTVL.

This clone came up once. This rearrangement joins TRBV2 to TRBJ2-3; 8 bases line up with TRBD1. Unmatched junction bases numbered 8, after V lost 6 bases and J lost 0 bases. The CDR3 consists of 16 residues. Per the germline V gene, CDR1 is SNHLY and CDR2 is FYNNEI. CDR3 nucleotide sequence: TGTGCCAGCAGCGATCCGGGACAGGAAAGCACAGATACGCAGTATTTT. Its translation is CASSDPGQESTDTQYF.

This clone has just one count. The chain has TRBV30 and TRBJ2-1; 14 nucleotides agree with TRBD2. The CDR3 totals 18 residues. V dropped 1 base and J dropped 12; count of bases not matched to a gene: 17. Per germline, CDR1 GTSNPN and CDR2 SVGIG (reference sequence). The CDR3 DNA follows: TGTGCCTGGAGTGGACTAGCGGGAGGGTCGGGGGCCCTTAACGGGCAGTTCTTC. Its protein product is CAWSGLAGGSGALNGQFF.

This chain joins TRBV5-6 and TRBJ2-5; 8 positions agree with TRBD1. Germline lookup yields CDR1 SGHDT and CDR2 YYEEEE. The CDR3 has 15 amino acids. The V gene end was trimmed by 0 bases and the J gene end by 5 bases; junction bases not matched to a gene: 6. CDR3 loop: CASSLGAGGRETQYF. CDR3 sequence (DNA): TGTGCCAGCAGCTTGGGCGCAGGGGGCCGGGAGACCCAGTACTTC.

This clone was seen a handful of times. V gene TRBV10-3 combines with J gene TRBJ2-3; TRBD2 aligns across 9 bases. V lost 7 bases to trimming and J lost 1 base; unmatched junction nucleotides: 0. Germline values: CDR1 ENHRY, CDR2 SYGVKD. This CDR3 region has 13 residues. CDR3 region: CAIKREGTDTQYF. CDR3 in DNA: TGTGCCATCAAGCGGGAGGGCACAGATACGCAGTATTTT.

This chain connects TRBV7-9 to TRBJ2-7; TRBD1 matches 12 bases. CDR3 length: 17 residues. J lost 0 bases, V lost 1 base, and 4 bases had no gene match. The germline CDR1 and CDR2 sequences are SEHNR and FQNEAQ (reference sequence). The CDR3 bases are TGTGCCAGCAGCTTAGGTCAGGGACAGGGGGCCTCCTACGAGCAGTACTTC. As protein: CASSLGQGQGASYEQYF.

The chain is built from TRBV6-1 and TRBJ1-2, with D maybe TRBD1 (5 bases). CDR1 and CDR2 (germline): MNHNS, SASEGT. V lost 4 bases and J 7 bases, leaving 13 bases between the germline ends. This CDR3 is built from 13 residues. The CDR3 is CASSVKTVGGYTF. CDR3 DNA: TGTGCCAGCAGTGTTAAGACAGTTGGTGGCTACACCTTC.

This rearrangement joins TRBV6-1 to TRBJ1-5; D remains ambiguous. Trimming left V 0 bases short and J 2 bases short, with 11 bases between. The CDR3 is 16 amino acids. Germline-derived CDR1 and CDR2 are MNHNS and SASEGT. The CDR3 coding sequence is TGTGCCAGCAGTGAAGCGAACCGACGGGGCAATCAGCCCCAGCATTTT. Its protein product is CASSEANRRGNQPQHF.

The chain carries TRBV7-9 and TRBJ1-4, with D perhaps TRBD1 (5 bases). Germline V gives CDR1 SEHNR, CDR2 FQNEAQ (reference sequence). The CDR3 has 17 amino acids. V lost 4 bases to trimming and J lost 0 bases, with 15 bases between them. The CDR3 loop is CASSSLPQGATNEKLFF. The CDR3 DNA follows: TGTGCCAGCAGCTCCCTTCCCCAGGGTGCAACTAATGAAAAACTGTTTTTT.

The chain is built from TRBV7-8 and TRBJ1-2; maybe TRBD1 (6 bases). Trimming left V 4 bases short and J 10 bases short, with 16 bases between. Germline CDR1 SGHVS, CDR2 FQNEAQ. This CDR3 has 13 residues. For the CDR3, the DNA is TGTGCCAGCAGCTCGCGGACAGTTCGCGACTACACCTTC. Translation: CASSSRTVRDYTF.